These 32 T cell receptor beta chains came from one sample sequenced in a study of regulatory T cells in long-lasting Graves disease. Time point: newly diagnosed GD, antithyroid drugs for less than 3 months. PBMC-derived RNA was used for the TCR library. Libraries of TCR beta came from iRepertoire HTBI primers plus Arm-PCR of CDR3 regions. TCRdb fed the multiplex PCR reads into MiXCR, producing one record per CDR3 protein. The sample consists of hundreds of thousands of distinct CDR3 sequences, 15% to 20% of them appearing once. This same sample was also taken into another study, of T cells in Graves' hyperthyroidism and ophthalmopathy.

The sequences come from peripheral blood mononuclear cells (PBMCs), collected at new diagnosis, from a patient treated with antithyroid drugs. These receptors all come from a man aged 18 to 29 with Graves disease.

The DNA for the CDR3 is TGTGCCAGCAGTCCCCGCGGCGGGAGTACCTACGAGCAGTACTTC. Its translation: CASSPRGGSTYEQYF. This chain joins TRBV28 and TRBJ2-7; the match to TRBD2 covers 7 bases. The V and J ends lost 5 bases and 2 bases, in that order; junction bases with no gene match: 9. Germline V lookup: CDR1 MDHEN, CDR2 SYDVKM. CDR3 size: 15 residues.

The chain has TRBV28 and TRBJ2-3; 7 positions match TRBD2. Trimming took 6 bases from V and 0 from J; bases not matched to a gene: 9. Looked up from germline, CDR1 is MDHEN and CDR2 is SYDVKM. The CDR3 runs to 16 residues. The CDR3 loop reads CASSLTSATSTDTQYF. The CDR3 region has the DNA TGTGCCAGCAGCTTAACTAGCGCAACTAGCACAGATACGCAGTATTTT. The full variable domain, rest sourced from reference TRBV28 and TRBJ2-3, is DVKVTQSSRYLVKRTGEKVFLECVQDMDHENMFWYRQDPGLGLRLIYFSYDVKMKEKGDIPEGYSVSREKKERFSLILESASTNQTSMYLCASSLTSATSTDTQYFGPGTRLTVL.

This clonotype has at least ten counts. The gene calls are TRBV3-1 and TRBJ1-1; D gene ambiguous. Germline V gives CDR1 LGHDT, CDR2 YNNKEL (reference sequence). The germline V and J ends were trimmed by 3 bases and 0 bases, with 11 bases remaining between them. This CDR3 has 15 residues. The CDR3 nucleotides read TGTGCCAGCAGCCAGTGGTCACAGCTGAACACTGAAGCTTTCTTT. Translation: CASSQWSQLNTEAFF.

There are a few counts of this clonotype. V and J are TRBV30 and TRBJ2-2; the D gene is possibly TRBD2 (6 bases). The V end lost 2 bases, the J end lost 6 bases, and 16 bases lay between the germline ends. CDR1 GTSNPN and CDR2 SVGIG come from the germline V gene (reference sequence). The CDR3 spans 15 residues. The chain's CDR3 is CAWSPSALGAGELFF. For the CDR3, the DNA is TGTGCCTGGAGTCCTAGCGCGCTTGGCGCCGGGGAGCTGTTTTTT.

This clonotype was observed at least ten times. The genes are TRBV11-2 and TRBJ2-7; 9 bases map to TRBD2. V lost 2 bases, J lost 9 bases, and 11 bases stayed unmatched. The length of the CDR3 is 15 residues. Germline CDR1 and CDR2: SGHAT and FQNNGV. The CDR3 reads CASSLPSRGGGVQYF. The CDR3 DNA follows: TGTGCCAGCAGCTTACCGTCGCGGGGGGGTGGGGTGCAGTACTTC.

This clonotype was picked up many times. The chain joins TRBV13 to TRBJ1-2, with D tentatively TRBD1 (6 bases). From germline, CDR1 is PRHDT and CDR2 FYEKMQ (reference sequence). The CDR3 loop spans 18 amino acids. V was pared by 5 bases and J by 4 bases, with 26 bases between. CDR3 region: CASSLFGGARQPGYGYTF. DNA of the CDR3: TGTGCCAGCAGCCTCTTCGGGGGGGCCAGGCAGCCTGGCTATGGCTACACCTTC.

The sample holds a few counts of this clonotype. V and J are TRBV4-1 and TRBJ2-7; TRBD1 agrees at 10 bases. Germline CDR1 and CDR2: MGHRA and YSYEKL. The CDR3 extends over 16 amino acids. The V segment lost 6 bases and the J segment 3 bases; nucleotides outside the gene matches: 11. Here the CDR3 reads CASRGDAGTGVYEQYF. The CDR3 region has the DNA TGCGCCAGCAGAGGTGACGCCGGGACAGGGGTCTACGAGCAGTACTTC.

This clonotype came up many times. The J gene is TRBJ1-1, the V gene TRBV7-9, with 7 bases matching TRBD1. Germline values: CDR1 SEHNR, CDR2 FQNEAQ (reference sequence). This CDR3 region has 12 residues. V trimming: 5 bases; J trimming: 7 bases; junction bases outside the gene matches: 4. The CDR3 reads CASSPGGIEAFF. Here the CDR3 DNA reads TGTGCCAGCAGCCCAGGGGGGATTGAAGCTTTCTTT.

This clonotype was counted at least ten times. CDR3 sequence reads: CASERGTSGYNEQFF. The CDR3 nucleotides read TGCGCCAGCGAACGAGGGACTAGCGGTTACAATGAGCAGTTCTTC. The genes are TRBV5-1 and TRBJ2-1, with TRBD2 matching 11 bases. CDR1 SGHRS and CDR2 YFSETQ come from the germline V gene. V lost 7 bases to trimming and J lost 4 bases; unmatched junction nucleotides: 7. The CDR3 is 15 amino acids.

This clonotype has a count of ten or more. This chain links TRBV29-1 with TRBJ2-1; D gene uncertain. The CDR3 has 13 amino acids. Germline V gives CDR1 SQVTM, CDR2 ANQGSEA. The germline V and J ends were trimmed by 5 bases and 2 bases, with 10 bases remaining between them. In DNA form, the CDR3 reads TGCAGCGTTACTATTGACACCTACAATGAGCAGTTCTTC. Residues: CSVTIDTYNEQFF.

This clonotype came up many times. The chain is built from TRBV10-2 and TRBJ2-7; 8 nucleotides align to TRBD1. The CDR3 runs 14 residues. With V trimmed by 6 bases and J by 4 bases, 8 bases remained unmatched. The germline V gene has CDR1 WSHSY and CDR2 SAAADI. CDR3 amino acids: CASRIDRGGYEQYF. CDR3 in DNA: TGCGCCAGCAGGATCGACAGGGGAGGTTACGAGCAGTACTTC.

This clonotype has just a few counts. The chain joins TRBV30 to TRBJ2-7; D possibly corresponds to TRBD1 (6 bases). The CDR3 is 12 residues long. CDR1 is GTSNPN and CDR2 is SVGIG in the germline V gene (reference sequence). The V and J ends lost 0 bases and 5 bases respectively, with 8 bases between them. CDR3 protein: CAWSVQGHEQYF. In nucleotides, the CDR3 is TGTGCCTGGAGTGTACAGGGCCACGAGCAGTACTTC.

This clonotype was seen more than once but under ten times. The genes are TRBV6-2 or TRBV6-3 and TRBJ2-5, with D possibly matching TRBD1 (5 bases). There are 17 residues in the CDR3. The V gene lost 5 bases and the J gene lost 0 bases, with 19 bases spanning the gap. Germline loops: CDR1 MNHEY, CDR2 SVGEGT. The DNA for the CDR3 is TGTGCCAGCAGTCCCTCCGATGGGGCAGCGTACCAAGAGACCCAGTACTTC. It yields the protein CASSPSDGAAYQETQYF.

This clonotype appeared a few times. The J gene is TRBJ1-2, the V gene TRBV3-1, with D perhaps matching TRBD1 (6 bases). The CDR3 loop spans 14 amino acids. Germline lookup yields CDR1 LGHDT and CDR2 YNNKEL (reference sequence). The V and J ends lost 1 base and 7 bases respectively, with 13 bases between them. As DNA, the CDR3 is TGTGCCAGCAGCCAAGCCAGCAGGGGAAGTGGCTACACCTTC. Protein: CASSQASRGSGYTF.

This clonotype was detected many times. The CDR3 protein is CASSSRMTPYEQYF. The CDR3 nucleotides are TGTGCCAGCAGCAGCCGTATGACCCCCTACGAGCAGTACTTC. This chain links TRBV7-9 with TRBJ2-7; no reliable D call. Trimming cost V 5 bases and J 2 bases, with 13 bases left between them. The germline gives CDR1 SEHNR, CDR2 FQNEAQ (reference sequence). This CDR3 is built from 14 residues.

This clonotype has a count of ten or more. The V and J genes are TRBV29-1 and TRBJ2-7, with 9 nucleotides matching TRBD1. The germline gives CDR1 SQVTM, CDR2 ANQGSEA. This CDR3 has 13 amino acids. Here the CDR3 DNA reads TGCGGATCCCAACAGGGGGCGCTTGGAGAGCAGTACTTC. Its protein product is CGSQQGALGEQYF.

This clonotype was detected ten times or more. The chain employs TRBV28 and TRBJ2-3; TRBD1 agrees at 9 bases. The J segment lost 1 base and the V segment lost 6 bases, leaving 5 bases of the junction unmatched. From germline, CDR1 is MDHEN and CDR2 SYDVKM. This CDR3 region has 15 residues. CDR3 residues: CASRGDREGTDTQYF. In nucleotides, the CDR3 is TGTGCCAGCAGGGGGGACAGGGAAGGCACAGATACGCAGTATTTT.

This clonotype was recorded at least ten times. The V gene is TRBV12-3 or TRBV12-4, the J gene TRBJ2-1; 10 bases align to TRBD2. The trim removed 3 bases at V and 3 bases at J, leaving 2 bases unmatched. CDR3 size: 15 residues. As DNA, the CDR3 is TGTGCCAGCAGTTTTGGGACTAGCGACTACAATGAGCAGTTCTTC. Its protein product is CASSFGTSDYNEQFF.

This clonotype was counted at least ten times. The rearrangement uses TRBV6-2 or TRBV6-3 and TRBJ1-4, with a weak D call TRBD1 (5 bases). Germline V gene sequence: CDR1 MNHEY, CDR2 SVGEGT. The CDR3 spans 16 residues. V lost 5 bases, J lost 8 bases, and 21 bases lay in between. The CDR3 DNA is TGTGCCAGCAGTCGTACGGGGACGTCGAGTAGGGAAAAACTGTTTTTT. Encoded protein: CASSRTGTSSREKLFF.

J is TRBJ2-1 and V is TRBV20-1; 7 bases are a match to TRBD2. Germline V gene data show CDR1 as DFQATT and CDR2 as SNEGSKA (reference sequence). The ends lost 6 bases at V and 5 bases at J; junction bases unmatched: 13. The CDR3 extends over 15 amino acids. CDR3 protein: CSAEPGLPQNNEQFF. The CDR3 bases are TGCAGTGCGGAGCCGGGACTACCCCAAAACAATGAGCAGTTCTTC.

This sequence joins TRBV4-1 and TRBJ2-7, with TRBD1 matching over 12 bases. This CDR3 region has 16 residues. Trimming took 0 bases from V and 6 from J; bases not matched to a gene: 6. The V gene's germline CDR1 is MGHRA and CDR2 YSYEKL. The CDR3 nucleotides read TGCGCCAGCAGCCAAGATCCAGGGACAGGGGGCCGCGAGCAGTACTTC. Amino acids: CASSQDPGTGGREQYF.

The J gene is TRBJ2-7, the V gene TRBV27, with 7 positions matching TRBD1. Losses at the gene ends were 4 bases for V and 3 bases for J; bases not matched to a gene: 6. Germline loops: CDR1 MNHEY, CDR2 SMNVEV (reference sequence). This CDR3 spans 14 amino acids. Here the CDR3 DNA reads TGTGCCAGCAGTTCACCCAGACAGGGCTACGAGCAGTACTTC. Protein: CASSSPRQGYEQYF.

A word on this clonotype: A much larger clone lies one base from this, so it may be a read error. The chain joins TRBV3-1 to TRBJ2-5, with TRBD2 matching over 10 bases. V shed 1 base and J 1 base; nucleotides not matched to a gene: 6. The CDR3 has 17 amino acids. The germline gives CDR1 LGHDT, CDR2 YNNKEL (reference sequence). CDR3 DNA: TGTGCCAGCAGCCAAGGAGCTCCTAGCGGGAGCCAAGAGACCCAGTACTTC. Translating gives CASSQGAPSGSQETQYF.

This clonotype was seen ten or more times. V gene TRBV27 combines with J gene TRBJ2-7; the D gene could be TRBD1 or TRBD2 (6 bases each). Germline-derived CDR1 and CDR2 are MNHEY and SMNVEV (reference sequence). Trimming shortened V by 3 bases and J by 3 bases, and 15 bases separated the two germline ends. The CDR3 covers 15 residues. CDR3 DNA sequence: TGTGCCAGCAGTTTGCGAGGGGGGCTTAACTACGAGCAGTACTTC. Amino acid sequence: CASSLRGGLNYEQYF.

CDR3 sequence (DNA): TGCAGCGTTGACCGACTAGCGGAATACAATGAGCAGTTCTTC. As protein: CSVDRLAEYNEQFF. This chain joins TRBV29-1 and TRBJ2-1; 9 bases align to TRBD2. Germline values: CDR1 SQVTM, CDR2 ANQGSEA. The CDR3 runs 14 residues. The V and J ends lost 3 bases and 4 bases, in that order; junction bases with no gene match: 4.

This clonotype came up a few times. This chain connects TRBV7-3 to TRBJ2-3; D remains unclear. The CDR3 totals 13 residues. The V end lost 2 bases, the J end lost 2 bases, and 5 bases lay between the germline ends. The germline gives CDR1 SGHTA, CDR2 FQGTGA. CDR3 sequence: CASSLVHTDTQYF. The CDR3 coding sequence is TGTGCCAGCAGCTTAGTACACACAGATACGCAGTATTTT.

This chain links TRBV7-3 with TRBJ2-5; 8 positions agree with TRBD2. Germline assignment: CDR1 SGHTA and CDR2 FQGTGA. This CDR3 has 15 amino acids. Trimming cost V 2 bases and J 5 bases; bases outside gene matches: 7. CDR3 coding DNA: TGTGCCAGCAGCTTAGAGGCCCGGGAGGGGGAGACCCAGTACTTC. It codes for CASSLEAREGETQYF.

This clonotype was found many times. V is TRBV5-1 and J is TRBJ1-1, with D possibly matching TRBD1 (6 bases). V was clipped by 0 bases and J by 3 bases, with 12 bases between them. The germline V gene encodes CDR1 SGHRS and CDR2 YFSETQ. This CDR3 region has 15 residues. DNA of the CDR3: TGCGCCAGCAGCTTGGCCGGCAGGGGCGACACTGAAGCTTTCTTT. Protein sequence: CASSLAGRGDTEAFF. The variable domain in full, completed from reference TRBV5-1 and TRBJ1-1, reads KAGVTQTPRYLIKTRGQQVTLSCSPISGHRSVSWYQQTPGQGLQFLFEYFSETQRNKGNFPGRFSGRQFSNSRSEMNVSTLELGDSALYLCASSLAGRGDTEAFFGQGTRLTVV.

The chain joins TRBV15 to TRBJ2-5; D not certain. The germline CDR1 and CDR2 sequences are LNHNV and YYDKDF (reference sequence). This CDR3 has 11 amino acids. With 3 bases removed from V and 5 bases from J, the gap between germline ends came to 4 bases. This CDR3 reads CATSSVETQYF. CDR3 nucleotides: TGTGCCACCAGCAGTGTGGAGACCCAGTACTTC.

This clonotype has just a few counts. V gene TRBV6-2 or TRBV6-3 combines with J gene TRBJ2-3; TRBD2 matches at 11 bases. With V trimmed by 0 bases and J by 3 bases, 2 bases remained unmatched. Germline V gives CDR1 MNHEY, CDR2 SVGEGT. The CDR3 is 16 residues long. The DNA for the CDR3 is TGTGCCAGCAGTTACTCGAGGACTAGCGGGACAGATACGCAGTATTTT. The encoded protein is CASSYSRTSGTDTQYF.

The rearrangement links TRBV29-1 to TRBJ2-1; the match to TRBD2 covers 10 bases. V lost 8 bases to trimming and J lost 7 bases; unmatched junction nucleotides: 11. The CDR3 spans 14 residues. Germline loops: CDR1 SQVTM, CDR2 ANQGSEA. CDR3 nucleotide sequence: TGCAGCTCCTTTGGTCCTAGCGGGAGAAATGAGCAGTTCTTC. This translates into CSSFGPSGRNEQFF.

The J gene is TRBJ2-5, the V gene TRBV4-1, with 12 bases that match TRBD2. CDR1 MGHRA and CDR2 YSYEKL come from the germline V gene. V lost 1 base to trimming and J lost 5 bases; unmatched junction nucleotides: 5. This CDR3 comprises 16 residues. The CDR3 DNA follows: TGCGCCAGCAGCCAAGGAGCTAGCGGGAGGGCGGAGACCCAGTACTTC. It encodes CASSQGASGRAETQYF.